The 19 T cell receptor beta chains given below trace back to one sample, sequenced in a study of patients and donors after allogeneic stem cell transplantation. TCRdb re-called the RT-PCR reads with MiXCR, one entry per CDR3 protein. This table has roughly 880,000 distinct CDR3 sequences, approximately 18% appearing once. What was sequenced was blood, either unsorted or a sorted T cell fraction (not recorded which). These receptors originate from a human donor who was either an allogeneic HSCT recipient or a stem cell or donor lymphocyte infusion donor (not recorded which). It is not recorded whose cells these are; they may come from a transplant donor.

This clonotype appeared many times. V gene TRBV12-3 or TRBV12-4 combines with J gene TRBJ2-1, with D perhaps matching TRBD2 (6 bases). CDR3 length equals 13 residues. The V end was cut by 7 bases, the J end by 6 bases, with 13 bases between. CDR3 sequence: CASTVDGGNEQFF. As DNA, the CDR3 is TGTGCCAGCACCGTGGACGGGGGCAATGAGCAGTTCTTC.

This clonotype appeared a few times. CDR3 sequence reads: CASSQVRPSGANVLTF. DNA of the CDR3: TGCGCCAGCAGCCAAGTAAGACCTTCTGGGGCCAACGTCCTGACTTTC. The genes are TRBV4-3 and TRBJ2-6; the D is unclear. Germline lookup yields CDR1 LGHNA and CDR2 YSLEER. Between the trimmed V and J ends, which lost 1 base and 1 base, there was a span of 8 bases. The CDR3 spans 16 residues.

The DNA for the CDR3 is TGTGCCACCAGCGGATACAGGGACAGGGGTTATGGAAACACCATATATTTT. This sequence encodes CATSGYRDRGYGNTIYF. The gene calls are TRBV15 and TRBJ1-3; 10 nucleotides agree with TRBD1. The CDR3 covers 17 residues. The V gene's germline CDR1 is LNHNV and CDR2 YYDKDF (reference sequence). J gave up 3 bases and V 5 bases, and 10 bases lay outside the gene matches.

This clonotype has a handful of counts. The J gene is TRBJ1-1, the V gene TRBV5-1; 7 bases fit TRBD1. The CDR3 sequence is 13 residues long. Trimming at V came to 6 bases and at J to 7 bases, leaving 9 bases not matched to a gene. Germline CDR1 SGHRS, CDR2 YFSETQ. CDR3 nucleotides: TGCGCCAGCACCGACAGGGTTGGAGGTGAAGCTTTCTTT. As protein: CASTDRVGGEAFF. Full variable domain (remainder filled in from reference TRBV5-1 and TRBJ1-1): KAGVTQTPRYLIKTRGQQVTLSCSPISGHRSVSWYQQTPGQGLQFLFEYFSETQRNKGNFPGRFSGRQFSNSRSEMNVSTLELGDSALYLCASTDRVGGEAFFGQGTRLTVV.

This chain joins TRBV12-3 or TRBV12-4 and TRBJ2-3; D perhaps matches TRBD1 (7 bases). The CDR3 extends over 14 amino acids. Between the trimmed V and J ends, which lost 5 bases and 5 bases, there was a span of 14 bases. The CDR3 sequence is CASSPDREEDTQYF. CDR3 DNA sequence: TGTGCCAGCAGTCCCGACAGGGAGGAAGATACGCAGTATTTT.

This clonotype was detected a few times. The chain uses TRBV10-3 and TRBJ2-3; D remains ambiguous. Germline V gives CDR1 ENHRY, CDR2 SYGVKD. The CDR3 extends over 13 amino acids. V was pared by 4 bases and J by 2 bases, with 7 bases between. Here the CDR3 reads CAISAGDTDTQYF. CDR3 DNA sequence: TGTGCCATCAGTGCTGGGGACACAGATACGCAGTATTTT.

This clonotype was seen at least ten times. V and J are TRBV20-1 and TRBJ1-1, with D possibly being TRBD1 (6 bases). This CDR3 region has 13 residues. The germline V and J ends were trimmed by 6 bases and 0 bases, with 11 bases remaining between them. In germline, CDR1 is DFQATT, CDR2 SNEGSKA (reference sequence). The CDR3 DNA reads as TGCAGTGCCCCCGGGACATTGAACACTGAAGCTTTCTTT. It translates to CSAPGTLNTEAFF.

This clonotype has a count of ten or more. The chain combines TRBV5-1 with TRBJ2-2; perhaps D is TRBD1 or TRBD2 (5 bases each). CDR1 is SGHRS, CDR2 YFSETQ, per germline. CDR3 length: 15 residues. The germline V and J ends were trimmed by 5 bases and 1 base, with 12 bases remaining between them. The CDR3 sequence: CASSRDHLNTGELFF. The CDR3 region has the DNA TGCGCCAGCAGTCGGGACCACCTGAACACCGGGGAGCTGTTTTTT.

This chain links TRBV6-1 with TRBJ1-1; 10 nucleotides align to TRBD1. The CDR3 spans 15 residues. Losses at the gene ends were 3 bases for V and 3 bases for J; bases not matched to a gene: 4. Germline V CDR1 and CDR2: MNHNS, SASEGT. The CDR3, as DNA: TGTGCCAGCAGTGACATCGGGACAGGGGACACTGAAGCTTTCTTT. Translating gives CASSDIGTGDTEAFF.

The chain joins TRBV7-9 to TRBJ2-1; D gene uncertain. The germline V and J ends were trimmed by 1 base and 5 bases, with 12 bases remaining between them. Germline CDR1 SEHNR, CDR2 FQNEAQ (reference sequence). This CDR3 spans 15 amino acids. This CDR3 is CASSLGGGEHNEQFF. In DNA, the CDR3 is TGTGCCAGCAGCTTAGGTGGTGGGGAACACAATGAGCAGTTCTTC.

Only a few counts were recorded for this clonotype. The V and J genes are TRBV18 and TRBJ2-5; D is unresolved. The CDR3 spans 15 residues. Trimming took off 0 bases at V and 2 bases at J, with 10 bases between the two ends. Per the germline V gene, CDR1 is KGHSH and CDR2 is LQKENI. The CDR3 nucleotides are TGTGCCAGCTCACCACCGAAACAGCTTCAAGAGACCCAGTACTTC. This gives the protein CASSPPKQLQETQYF.

V usage is TRBV11-2 and J usage is TRBJ2-7, with 7 bases matching TRBD1. Germline assignment: CDR1 SGHAT and CDR2 FQNNGV. This CDR3 has 17 residues. The V and J ends lost 4 bases and 6 bases, in that order; junction bases with no gene match: 18. In DNA, the CDR3 is TGTGCCAGCAGCTCCCACAGGGGACGATTTCGGGTAGGCGAGCAGTACTTC. This sequence encodes CASSSHRGRFRVGEQYF.

This clonotype was counted a few times. The chain links TRBV27 to TRBJ1-2; 8 bases map to TRBD1. J gave up 4 bases and V 6 bases, and 7 bases lay outside the gene matches. The CDR3 consists of 14 residues. Germline assignment: CDR1 MNHEY and CDR2 SMNVEV (reference sequence). This CDR3 reads CASRPQGAVYGYTF. The CDR3 DNA follows: TGTGCCAGCAGGCCTCAGGGGGCGGTCTATGGCTACACCTTC.

This chain joins TRBV20-1 and TRBJ1-3; perhaps TRBD1 as D (5 bases). The germline V gene has CDR1 DFQATT and CDR2 SNEGSKA (reference sequence). Deletions cut 3 bases from V and 0 bases from J, with 15 bases between. This CDR3 is built from 16 residues. The CDR3 DNA sequence: TGCAGTGCTAGGCCGGGTTCGGGACCCTCTGGAAACACCATATATTTT. Translating it yields CSARPGSGPSGNTIYF.

At least ten counts were recorded for this clonotype. The chain joins TRBV11-2 to TRBJ1-6, with D hard to call. Germline assignment: CDR1 SGHAT and CDR2 FQNNGV. The CDR3 runs to 12 residues. With 0 bases removed from V and 10 bases from J, the gap between germline ends came to 4 bases. The CDR3 spells CASSLEGSPLHF. CDR3 DNA sequence: TGTGCCAGCAGCTTAGAGGGCTCACCCCTCCACTTT.

The chain joins TRBV7-6 to TRBJ2-5; a possible D gene is TRBD2 (6 bases). The germline CDR1 and CDR2 sequences are SGHVS and FNYEAQ. Trimming left V 3 bases short and J 2 bases short, with 19 bases between. CDR3 length: 17 amino acids. The CDR3 loop reads CASSLNPPRTTQETQYF. The CDR3 coding sequence is TGTGCCAGCAGCTTGAACCCCCCCCGGACTACTCAAGAGACCCAGTACTTC.

The gene calls are TRBV3-1 and TRBJ2-5; D is perhaps TRBD2 (5 bases). The CDR3 loop spans 18 amino acids. The germline V and J ends were trimmed by 4 bases and 3 bases, with 24 bases remaining between them. CDR1 LGHDT and CDR2 YNNKEL come from the germline V gene (reference sequence). The CDR3 region is CASSPSEGRWRLEETQYF. CDR3 nucleotides: TGTGCCAGCAGCCCAAGCGAGGGCCGCTGGCGGCTGGAAGAGACCCAGTACTTC.

This clonotype was observed at least ten times. The chain combines TRBV12-3 or TRBV12-4 with TRBJ2-3, with 7 bases identical to TRBD2. With 6 bases clipped from V and 4 bases from J, the junction kept 4 bases outside the gene matches. The CDR3 consists of 13 residues. The DNA for the CDR3 is TGTGCCAGCAGCCTCACTAGCGCAGATACGCAGTATTTT. Its protein is CASSLTSADTQYF.

This clonotype was counted between two and nine times. The chain combines TRBV3-1 with TRBJ1-1; the match to TRBD1 covers 7 bases. The CDR3 loop spans 16 amino acids. The V gene's germline CDR1 is LGHDT and CDR2 YNNKEL (reference sequence). Losses at the gene ends were 1 base for V and 1 base for J; bases not matched to a gene: 6. The CDR3 coding sequence is TGTGCCAGCAGCCAAGGCAGGGGGAAATCGAACACTGAAGCTTTCTTT. Its translation: CASSQGRGKSNTEAFF.